This T cell receptor (beta chain) was profiled in a study of human T cells and chemical hapten exposure. Study overall: DPC at 2% was the sensitizing agent, placed on roughly 2 cm by roughly 2 cm of upper inner arm skin. Patch tests applied 0.01% DPC to the upper back and were scored after 6 days.

Source study methods: 96,000 or so TCRs per sample was the median, with a range of about 20,000 to 690,600. Via MiXCR, TCRdb re-called the RACE reads, giving one row per CDR3 protein. What appears here as the V and J calls and clone size reflects TCRdb's work, not the paper's. Of tens of thousands of distinct CDR3 sequences in the sample, roughly 9.7% were seen once. Time point reported: pre-sensitization, week 0. Stated treatment: therapeutic diphenylcyclopropenone sensitization with weekly scalp DPC. Concerning this clonotype itself: The target antigen is unknown.

CDR3 length: 13 amino acids. Germline CDR1 and CDR2: SGHRS and YFSETQ. V lost 1 base, J lost 3 bases, and 8 bases lay in between. Whole-study findings and limits: No shift was seen in TCRs above 1 in 1000 frequency with DPC sensitization.

This rearrangement joins TRBV5-1 to TRBJ2-7, with D unresolved. Material: whole blood, obtained in connection with sensitization to the hapten diphenylcyclopropenone (DPC). This TCR was sampled from a woman in her 50s with alopecia areata. Some clones in this sample may be carry-over from other donors' samples. CDR3 in DNA: TGCGCCAGCAGCTTGAAGGGCAGCTACGAGCAGTACTTC. Protein product: CASSLKGSYEQYF.